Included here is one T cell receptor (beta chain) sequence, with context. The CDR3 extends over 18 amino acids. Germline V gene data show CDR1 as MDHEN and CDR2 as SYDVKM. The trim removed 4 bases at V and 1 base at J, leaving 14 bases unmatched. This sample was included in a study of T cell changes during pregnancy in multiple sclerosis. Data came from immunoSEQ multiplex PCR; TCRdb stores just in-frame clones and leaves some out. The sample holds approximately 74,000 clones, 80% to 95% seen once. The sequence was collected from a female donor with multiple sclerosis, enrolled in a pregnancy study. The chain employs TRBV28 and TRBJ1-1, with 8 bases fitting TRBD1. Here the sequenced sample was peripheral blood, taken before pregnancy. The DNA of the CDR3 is TGTGCCAGCAGTTCCCCCAGATTGACAGGGGACTCGAACACTGAAGCTTTCTTT. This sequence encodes CASSSPRLTGDSNTEAFF. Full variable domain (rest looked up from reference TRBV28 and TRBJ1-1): DVKVTQSSRYLVKRTGEKVFLECVQDMDHENMFWYRQDPGLGLRLIYFSYDVKMKEKGDIPEGYSVSREKKERFSLILESASTNQTSMYLCASSSPRLTGDSNTEAFFGQGTRLTVV.